This TCR beta chain was documented in a study of blood T cell repertoires in COVID-19. As handled by the study authors: Amplification with reference gene primers provided the estimates of nucleated cell counts. Measured with immunoSEQ multiplex PCR; TCRdb has only the in-frame clones, and not every one. That table furnishes V, J and clone size, whereas the DNA furnished D and trimming. Among some 150,000 clones, roughly 90% were seen once, and the ten largest hold around 3%. The sample comprised peripheral blood. The sequence was collected from a man aged 55-75 years with acute or convalescent COVID-19.

CDR3: CASSPTQGDLGTEAFF. The CDR3 nucleotides read TGTGCCAGCTCACCAACTCAAGGGGATCTTGGCACTGAAGCTTTCTTT. The genes are TRBV18 and TRBJ1-1, with D perhaps matching TRBD1 (5 bases). V was pared by 2 bases and J by 4 bases, with 17 bases between. CDR3 length equals 16 residues. Germline V gene sequence: CDR1 KGHSH, CDR2 LQKENI.